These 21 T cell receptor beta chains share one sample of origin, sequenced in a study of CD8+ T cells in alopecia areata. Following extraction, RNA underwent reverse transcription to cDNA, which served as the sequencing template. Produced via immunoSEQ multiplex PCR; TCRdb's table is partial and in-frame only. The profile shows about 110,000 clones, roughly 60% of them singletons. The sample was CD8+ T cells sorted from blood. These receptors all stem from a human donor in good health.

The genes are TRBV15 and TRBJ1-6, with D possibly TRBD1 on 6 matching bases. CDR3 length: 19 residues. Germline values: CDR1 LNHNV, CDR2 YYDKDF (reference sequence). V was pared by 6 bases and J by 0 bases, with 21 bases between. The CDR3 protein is CATRHLGGARSSYNSPLHF. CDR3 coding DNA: TGTGCCACCAGACACTTAGGGGGGGCCCGGAGCTCCTATAATTCACCCCTCCACTTT. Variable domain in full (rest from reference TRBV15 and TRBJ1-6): DAMVIQNPRYQVTQFGKPVTLSCSQTLNHNVMYWYQQKSSQAPKLLFHYYDKDFNNEADTPDNFQSRRPNTSFCFLDIRSPGLGDTAMYLCATRHLGGARSSYNSPLHFGNGTRLTVT.

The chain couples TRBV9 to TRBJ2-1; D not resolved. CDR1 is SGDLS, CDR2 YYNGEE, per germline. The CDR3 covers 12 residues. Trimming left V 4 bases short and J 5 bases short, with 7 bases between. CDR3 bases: TGTGCCAGCAGCAATGGGAACAATGAGCAGTTCTTC. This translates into CASSNGNNEQFF.

The DNA for the CDR3 is TGTGCCAGCAGCCGAGACAGGGGGTCCCAAGAGACCCAGTACTTC. Residues: CASSRDRGSQETQYF. V usage is TRBV28 and J usage is TRBJ2-5; TRBD1 agrees at 9 bases. Trimming took 6 bases from V and 1 from J; bases not matched to a gene: 6. This CDR3 comprises 15 residues. The germline V gene has CDR1 MDHEN and CDR2 SYDVKM. The full variable domain, rest sourced from reference TRBV28 and TRBJ2-5, is DVKVTQSSRYLVKRTGEKVFLECVQDMDHENMFWYRQDPGLGLRLIYFSYDVKMKEKGDIPEGYSVSREKKERFSLILESASTNQTSMYLCASSRDRGSQETQYFGPGTRLLVL.

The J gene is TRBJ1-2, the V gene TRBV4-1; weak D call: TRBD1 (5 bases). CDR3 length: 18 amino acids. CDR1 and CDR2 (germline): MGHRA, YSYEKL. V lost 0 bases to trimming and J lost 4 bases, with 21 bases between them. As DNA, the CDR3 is TGCGCCAGCAGCCAAGATCATCGGACCGCCCGGGGGACCTATGGCTACACCTTC. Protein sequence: CASSQDHRTARGTYGYTF.

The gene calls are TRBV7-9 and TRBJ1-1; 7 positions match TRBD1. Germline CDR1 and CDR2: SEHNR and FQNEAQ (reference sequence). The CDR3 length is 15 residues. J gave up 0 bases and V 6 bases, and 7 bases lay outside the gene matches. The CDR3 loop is CASRGKQGMNTEAFF. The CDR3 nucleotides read TGTGCCAGCAGGGGAAAACAGGGGATGAACACTGAAGCTTTCTTT. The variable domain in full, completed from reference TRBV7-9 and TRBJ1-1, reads DTGVSQNPRHKITKRGQNVTFRCDPISEHNRLYWYRQTLGQGPEFLTYFQNEAQLEKSRLLSDRFSAERPKGSFSTLEIQRTEQGDSAMYLCASRGKQGMNTEAFFGQGTRLTVV.

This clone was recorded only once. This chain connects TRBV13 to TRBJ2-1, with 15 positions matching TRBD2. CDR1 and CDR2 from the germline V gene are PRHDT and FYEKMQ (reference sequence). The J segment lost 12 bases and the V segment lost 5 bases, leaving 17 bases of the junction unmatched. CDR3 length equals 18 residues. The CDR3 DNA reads TGTGCCAGCAGCACTCGGACTAGCGGGGGGGCGGAAATTTTTGGGCAGTTCTTC. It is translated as CASSTRTSGGAEIFGQFF. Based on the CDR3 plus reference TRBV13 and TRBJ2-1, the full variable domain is AAGVIQSPRHLIKEKRETATLKCYPIPRHDTVYWYQQGPGQDPQFLISFYEKMQSDKGSIPDRFSAQQFSDYHSELNMSSLELGDSALYFCASSTRTSGGAEIFGQFFGPGTRLTVL.

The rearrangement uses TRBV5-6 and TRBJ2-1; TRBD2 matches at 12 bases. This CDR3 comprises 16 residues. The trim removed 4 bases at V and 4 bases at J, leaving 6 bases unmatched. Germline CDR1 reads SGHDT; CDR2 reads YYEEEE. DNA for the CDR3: TGTGCCAGCAGCCGATTACTAGCGGGGGGTTACAATGAGCAGTTCTTC. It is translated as CASSRLLAGGYNEQFF.

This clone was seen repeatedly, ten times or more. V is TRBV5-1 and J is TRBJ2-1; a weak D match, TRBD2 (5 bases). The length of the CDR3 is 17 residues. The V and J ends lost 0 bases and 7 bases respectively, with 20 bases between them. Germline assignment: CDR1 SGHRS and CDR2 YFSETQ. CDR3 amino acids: CASSLVKAVGDKNEQFF. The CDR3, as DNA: TGCGCCAGCAGCTTGGTAAAAGCGGTCGGTGATAAAAATGAGCAGTTCTTC.

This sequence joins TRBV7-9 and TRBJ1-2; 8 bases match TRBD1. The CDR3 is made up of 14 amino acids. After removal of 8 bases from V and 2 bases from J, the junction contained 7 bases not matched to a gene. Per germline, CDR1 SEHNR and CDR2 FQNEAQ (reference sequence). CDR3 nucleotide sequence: TGTGCCAGCTCTGGGGGACAGGAGAACTATGGCTACACCTTC. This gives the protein CASSGGQENYGYTF.

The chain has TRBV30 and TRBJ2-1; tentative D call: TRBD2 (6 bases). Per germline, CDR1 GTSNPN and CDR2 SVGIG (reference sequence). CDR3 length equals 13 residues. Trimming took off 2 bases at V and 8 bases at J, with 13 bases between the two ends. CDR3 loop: CAWSNRLVYEQFF. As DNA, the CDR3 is TGTGCCTGGAGTAACCGACTAGTTTATGAGCAGTTCTTC.

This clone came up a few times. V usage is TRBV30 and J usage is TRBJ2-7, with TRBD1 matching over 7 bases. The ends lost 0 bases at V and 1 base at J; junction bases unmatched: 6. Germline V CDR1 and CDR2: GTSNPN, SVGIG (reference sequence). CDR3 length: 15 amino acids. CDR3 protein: CAWSVPGTESYEQYF. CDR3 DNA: TGTGCCTGGAGTGTACCAGGGACAGAGTCCTACGAGCAGTACTTC.

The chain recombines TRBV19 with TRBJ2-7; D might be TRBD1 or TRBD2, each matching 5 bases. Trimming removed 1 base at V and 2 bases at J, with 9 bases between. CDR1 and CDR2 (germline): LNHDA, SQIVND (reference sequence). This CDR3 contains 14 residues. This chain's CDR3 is CASSIGGTAYEQYF. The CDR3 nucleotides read TGTGCCAGTAGTATAGGGGGGACGGCCTACGAGCAGTACTTC. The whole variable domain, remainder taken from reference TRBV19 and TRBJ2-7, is DGGITQSPKYLFRKEGQNVTLSCEQNLNHDAMYWYRQDPGQGLRLIYYSQIVNDFQKGDIAEGYSVSREKKESFPLTVTSAQKNPTAFYLCASSIGGTAYEQYFGPGTRLTVT.

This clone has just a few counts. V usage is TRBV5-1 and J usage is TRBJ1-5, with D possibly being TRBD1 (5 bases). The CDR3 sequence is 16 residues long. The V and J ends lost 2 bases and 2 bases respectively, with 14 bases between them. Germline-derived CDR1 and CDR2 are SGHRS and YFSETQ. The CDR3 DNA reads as TGCGCCAGCAGCTTCAAAGGGGTAGTGGGCAATCAGCCCCAGCATTTT. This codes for CASSFKGVVGNQPQHF.

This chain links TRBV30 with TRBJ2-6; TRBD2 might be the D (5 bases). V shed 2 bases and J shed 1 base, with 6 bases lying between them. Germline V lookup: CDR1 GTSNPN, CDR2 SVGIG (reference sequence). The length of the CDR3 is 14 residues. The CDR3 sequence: CAWSTGSGANVLTF. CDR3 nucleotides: TGTGCCTGGAGTACGGGATCTGGGGCCAACGTCCTGACTTTC.

The CDR3 sequence: CAWEGMPYNEQFF. CDR3 nucleotide sequence: TGTGCCTGGGAGGGGATGCCCTACAATGAGCAGTTCTTC. V gene TRBV30 combines with J gene TRBJ2-1, with D perhaps assigned TRBD1 or TRBD2 (5 bases each). The CDR3 has 13 residues. The germline V and J ends were trimmed by 5 bases and 2 bases, with 10 bases remaining between them. The germline V gene encodes CDR1 GTSNPN and CDR2 SVGIG (reference sequence).

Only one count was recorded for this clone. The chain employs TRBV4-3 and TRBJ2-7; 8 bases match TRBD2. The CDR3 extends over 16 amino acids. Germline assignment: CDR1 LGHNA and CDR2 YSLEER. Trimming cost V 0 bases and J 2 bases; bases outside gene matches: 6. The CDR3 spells CASSQDPPGGAYEQYF. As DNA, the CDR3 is TGCGCCAGCAGCCAAGATCCCCCCGGGGGGGCCTACGAGCAGTACTTC.

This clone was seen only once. For the CDR3, the DNA is TGCAGCGTTGGTGGGCCGGGACAGACCGGGGACTATGGCTACACCTTC. Translated: CSVGGPGQTGDYGYTF. This chain joins TRBV29-1 and TRBJ1-2, with TRBD1 identical over 7 bases. V shed 4 bases, J shed 3 bases, and the junction held 14 bases outside the gene matches. This CDR3 contains 16 residues. Germline lookup yields CDR1 SQVTM and CDR2 ANQGSEA.

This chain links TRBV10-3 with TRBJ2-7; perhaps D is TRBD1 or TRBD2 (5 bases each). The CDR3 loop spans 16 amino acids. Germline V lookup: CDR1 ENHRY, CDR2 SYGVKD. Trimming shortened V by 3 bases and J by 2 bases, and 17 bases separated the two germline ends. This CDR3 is CAISEAAGTVPYEQYF. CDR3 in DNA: TGTGCCATCAGTGAAGCTGCCGGGACGGTACCCTACGAGCAGTACTTC.

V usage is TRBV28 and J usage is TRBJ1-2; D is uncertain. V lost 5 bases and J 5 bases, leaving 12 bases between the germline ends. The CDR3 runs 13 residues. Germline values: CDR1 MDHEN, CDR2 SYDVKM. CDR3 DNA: TGTGCCAGCAGTCCCCCCGGTTCGTATGGCTACACCTTC. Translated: CASSPPGSYGYTF.

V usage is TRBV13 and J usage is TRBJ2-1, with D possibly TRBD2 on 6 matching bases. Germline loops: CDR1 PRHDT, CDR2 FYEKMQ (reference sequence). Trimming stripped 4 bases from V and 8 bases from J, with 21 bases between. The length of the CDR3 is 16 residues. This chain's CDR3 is CASSSGSNPPRDEQFF. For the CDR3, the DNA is TGTGCCAGCAGCTCCGGGAGCAACCCTCCCAGGGATGAGCAGTTCTTC.

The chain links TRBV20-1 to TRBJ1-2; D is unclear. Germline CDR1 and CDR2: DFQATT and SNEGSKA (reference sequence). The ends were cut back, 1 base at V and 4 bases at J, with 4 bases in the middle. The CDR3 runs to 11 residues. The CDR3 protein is CSARAAYGYTF. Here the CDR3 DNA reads TGCAGTGCTAGAGCGGCCTATGGCTACACCTTC.